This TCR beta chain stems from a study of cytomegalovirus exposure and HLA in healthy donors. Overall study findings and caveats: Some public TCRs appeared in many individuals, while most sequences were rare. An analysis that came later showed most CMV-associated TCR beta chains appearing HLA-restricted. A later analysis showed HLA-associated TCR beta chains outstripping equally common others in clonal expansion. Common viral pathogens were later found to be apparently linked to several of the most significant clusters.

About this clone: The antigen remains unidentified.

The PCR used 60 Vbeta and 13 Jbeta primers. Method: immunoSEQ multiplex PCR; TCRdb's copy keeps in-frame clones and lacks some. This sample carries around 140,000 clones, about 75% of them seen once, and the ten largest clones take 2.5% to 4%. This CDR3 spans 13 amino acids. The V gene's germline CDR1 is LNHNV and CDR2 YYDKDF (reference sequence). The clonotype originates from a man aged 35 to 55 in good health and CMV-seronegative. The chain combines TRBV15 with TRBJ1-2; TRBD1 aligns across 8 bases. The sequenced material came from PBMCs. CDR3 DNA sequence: TGTGCGACCGGGCGGGACAGGCTGTCCGGCTACACCTTC. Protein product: CATGRDRLSGYTF.